Listed here are 30 T cell receptor beta chains from one sample, sequenced in a study of PD-1 blockade in classical Hodgkin lymphoma. Time point in this sample: cycle 4 day 1 (C4D1), after more than 5 weeks of nivolumab. Each of the patients experienced relapse following autologous stem cell transplantation, and their brentuximab vedotin exposure differed. The method was immunoSEQ multiplex PCR; TCRdb's version includes in-frame clones alone and lacks a portion of them. The table includes 28,000 or so clones, approximately 72% detected once. Specimen: peripheral blood mononuclear cells (PBMCs), collected before the fourth cycle of nivolumab. These receptors were collected from a human donor with classical Hodgkin lymphoma.

This clone was picked up a small number of times. V is TRBV11-1 and J is TRBJ2-2, with 9 bases lining up with TRBD1. Germline V gene lookup returns CDR1 SGHAT and CDR2 FQDESV (reference sequence). V gave up 4 bases and J gave up 4 bases; unmatched junction bases: 16. The CDR3 is 19 residues long. DNA of the CDR3: TGTGCCAGCAGCTCCCGGGACAGGGTTCCCCAACTCCTCACCGGGGAGCTGTTTTTT. Amino acids: CASSSRDRVPQLLTGELFF.

V and J are TRBV7-2 and TRBJ1-5; D call uncertain. The CDR3 contains 13 residues. The V gene lost 5 bases and the J gene lost 3 bases, with 8 bases spanning the gap. Germline-derived CDR1 and CDR2 are SGHTA and FQGNSA. CDR3 bases: TGTGCCAGCAGCCCGGATGCCAATCAGCCCCAGCATTTT. Protein sequence: CASSPDANQPQHF.

This clone was observed a few times. The rearrangement joins TRBV7-2 to TRBJ2-1; TRBD1 matches 7 bases. Germline V gives CDR1 SGHTA, CDR2 FQGNSA. CDR3 length: 14 residues. V lost 3 bases to trimming and J lost 4 bases; unmatched junction nucleotides: 3. Here the CDR3 reads CASSFPGQYNEQFF. DNA of the CDR3: TGTGCCAGCAGCTTCCCGGGACAGTACAATGAGCAGTTCTTC.

This clone was detected once. The chain links TRBV5-1 to TRBJ2-3; no clear D. V dropped 0 bases and J dropped 4 bases, with 9 bases sitting between them. Germline CDR1 is SGHRS and CDR2 is YFSETQ. This CDR3 region has 14 residues. CDR3 nucleotides: TGCGCCAGCAGCTTGGGTGGGGTGGCAGATACGCAGTATTTT. Amino acid sequence: CASSLGGVADTQYF.

Remarks on this clone: Mismatch with germline at one junction end may stem from a read error. This chain connects TRBV6-6 to TRBJ2-2, with D perhaps TRBD2 (5 bases). This CDR3 is 15 amino acids long. Per germline, CDR1 MNHNY and CDR2 SVGAGI (reference sequence). CDR3 amino acids: CASSYRGQPTEELFF. In nucleotides, the CDR3 is TGTGCCAGCAGTTACCGAGGGCAGCCAACCGAGGAGCTGTTTTTT.

The CDR3 nucleotides are TGCGCCAGCACTACACCGGAGAGTTACGAGCAGTACTTC. Translation gives CASTTPESYEQYF. The chain couples TRBV10-1 to TRBJ2-7; D remains ambiguous. The V end lost 7 bases, the J end lost 4 bases, and 14 bases lay between the germline ends. In germline, CDR1 is WNHNN, CDR2 SYGVQD (reference sequence). This CDR3 comprises 13 residues.

This rearrangement joins TRBV19 to TRBJ1-2; D is possibly TRBD1 (5 bases). The CDR3 is made up of 14 amino acids. The germline gives CDR1 LNHDA, CDR2 SQIVND (reference sequence). The V and J ends lost 2 bases and 7 bases respectively, with 14 bases between them. The DNA for the CDR3 is TGTGCCAGTAGTATAAGTGGGGCCGGTCGTGGCTACACCTTC. It is translated as CASSISGAGRGYTF.

This clone was picked up a small number of times. The chain employs TRBV2 and TRBJ2-1, with D uncertain. The CDR3 runs 12 residues. V shed 0 bases and J shed 13 bases, with 10 bases lying between them. Per germline, CDR1 SNHLY and CDR2 FYNNEI. This CDR3 reads CASSEALGAQFF. The CDR3 DNA is TGTGCCAGCAGTGAAGCGCTCGGAGCTCAGTTCTTC.

This clone was detected once. This rearrangement joins TRBV6-4 to TRBJ1-1, with a weak D call TRBD1 (5 bases). V gave up 11 bases and J gave up 0 bases, with 16 bases separating them. From germline, CDR1 is MRHNA and CDR2 SNTAGT. There are 14 residues in the CDR3. The CDR3 DNA reads as TGTGCCCCCAACGGGGGGTTCCTGAACACTGAAGCTTTCTTT. It is translated as CAPNGGFLNTEAFF.

The chain recombines TRBV5-6 with TRBJ2-1, with D possibly matching TRBD2 (5 bases). The CDR3 runs to 16 residues. The V end lost 2 bases, the J end lost 2 bases, and 14 bases lay between the germline ends. Looked up from germline, CDR1 is SGHDT and CDR2 is YYEEEE. CDR3 region: CASSFDAGGPYNEQFF. CDR3 coding DNA: TGTGCCAGCAGCTTTGACGCCGGAGGACCCTACAATGAGCAGTTCTTC.

CDR3 loop: CASSQTASSYNEQFF. The CDR3 nucleotides read TGCGCCAGCAGCCAGACGGCGAGCTCCTACAATGAGCAGTTCTTC. The rearrangement joins TRBV5-1 to TRBJ2-1, with D unclear. The CDR3 is made up of 15 amino acids. The V end was cut by 4 bases, the J end by 0 bases, with 11 bases between. CDR1 SGHRS and CDR2 YFSETQ come from the germline V gene.

About this clone: In the same sample, other DNA sequences code for this CDR3. This chain uses TRBV30 with TRBJ2-7, with 7 nucleotides matching TRBD2. The CDR3 covers 13 residues. In germline, CDR1 is GTSNPN, CDR2 SVGIG (reference sequence). V lost 5 bases, J lost 0 bases, and 4 bases stayed unmatched. In DNA, the CDR3 is TGTGCCTGGGGTTGGGGGGGCTCCTACGAGCAGTACTTC. As protein: CAWGWGGSYEQYF.

The chain is built from TRBV28 and TRBJ2-3; 11 nucleotides match TRBD2. From germline, CDR1 is MDHEN and CDR2 SYDVKM. The CDR3 is 16 residues long. V lost 4 bases to trimming and J lost 4 bases; unmatched junction nucleotides: 7. The CDR3 loop is CASSWGTSGESDTQYF. DNA of the CDR3: TGTGCCAGCAGTTGGGGGACTAGCGGTGAGTCAGATACGCAGTATTTT.

This clone was detected only a few times. This chain joins TRBV27 and TRBJ2-5, with unresolved D. This CDR3 has 14 residues. Germline assignment: CDR1 MNHEY and CDR2 SMNVEV (reference sequence). The V end was cut by 2 bases, the J end by 4 bases, with 11 bases between. CDR3 in DNA: TGTGCCAGCAGTTTAAGCTATACAACAGAGACCCAGTACTTC. It is translated as CASSLSYTTETQYF.

V and J are TRBV11-3 and TRBJ2-2, with 7 bases identical to TRBD1. The germline V gene has CDR1 SGHNT and CDR2 YENEEA. The junction had 11 bases not matched to a gene; V was cut back by 1 base and J by 3 bases. The length of the CDR3 is 18 residues. CDR3 DNA: TGTGCCAGCAGCTTAGTCATCGTCGGACAGGTTTACACCGGGGAGCTGTTTTTT. Its protein product is CASSLVIVGQVYTGELFF.

Only a few counts were recorded for this clone. The gene calls are TRBV28 and TRBJ1-4; 11 bases fit TRBD1. The V segment lost 4 bases and the J segment 0 bases; nucleotides outside the gene matches: 4. CDR1 MDHEN and CDR2 SYDVKM come from the germline V gene. The CDR3 consists of 17 residues. CDR3 bases: TGTGCCAGCAGTTGGACAGGGGGCGGGGCAACTAATGAAAAACTGTTTTTT. Translated: CASSWTGGGATNEKLFF.

V usage is TRBV5-1 and J usage is TRBJ2-3; TRBD1 aligns across 9 bases. Trimming at V came to 4 bases and at J to 4 bases, leaving 10 bases not matched to a gene. Germline lookup yields CDR1 SGHRS and CDR2 YFSETQ. This CDR3 comprises 16 residues. CDR3 in amino acids: CASSQTQGAIADTQYF. DNA for the CDR3: TGCGCCAGCAGCCAGACACAGGGGGCTATCGCAGATACGCAGTATTTT. Complete variable domain (other parts from reference TRBV5-1 and TRBJ2-3): KAGVTQTPRYLIKTRGQQVTLSCSPISGHRSVSWYQQTPGQGLQFLFEYFSETQRNKGNFPGRFSGRQFSNSRSEMNVSTLELGDSALYLCASSQTQGAIADTQYFGPGTRLTVL.

The genes are TRBV7-2 and TRBJ2-7; D remains unclear. Trimming left V 2 bases short and J 4 bases short, with 12 bases between. This CDR3 is built from 14 residues. Germline CDR1 reads SGHTA; CDR2 reads FQGNSA. The CDR3 loop is CASSLKARSYEQYF. The CDR3 coding sequence is TGTGCCAGCAGCTTAAAGGCACGGTCGTACGAGCAGTACTTC.

Comment on this clone: The germline gene is not matched at one end of the junction; a read error may be the cause. The same CDR3 is also encoded by other DNA sequences in this sample. This chain links TRBV4-3 with TRBJ2-1; a possible D gene is TRBD2 (5 bases). CDR1 is LGHNA, CDR2 YSLEER, per germline. The CDR3 is 16 amino acids. This chain's CDR3 is CASSQSRSGSSNEQFF. As DNA, the CDR3 is TGCGCCAGCAGCCAATCCCGAAGCGGTTCGAGCAATGAGCAATTCTTC.

The rearrangement uses TRBV5-4 and TRBJ2-2; 9 nucleotides agree with TRBD2. This CDR3 region has 18 residues. The junction had 12 bases not matched to a gene; V was cut back by 3 bases and J by 3 bases. CDR1 and CDR2 from the germline V gene are SGHNT and YYREEE (reference sequence). The CDR3 loop is CASSSRWAGGPHTGELFF. The DNA for the CDR3 is TGTGCCAGCAGCTCCAGATGGGCGGGGGGGCCCCACACCGGGGAGCTGTTTTTT.

This chain's CDR3 is CASSLGTAEETQYF. CDR3 in DNA: TGTGCCAGCAGTTTGGGGACAGCTGAAGAGACCCAGTACTTC. This chain joins TRBV28 and TRBJ2-5; 7 positions agree with TRBD1. Germline trimming cut 3 bases from V and 3 bases from J; bases unmatched to any gene: 4. CDR3 length equals 14 residues. CDR1 and CDR2 (germline): MDHEN, SYDVKM.

The chain carries TRBV5-1 and TRBJ2-7, with D possibly TRBD2 on 5 matching bases. CDR3 length: 14 residues. From germline, CDR1 is SGHRS and CDR2 YFSETQ. Trimming left V 0 bases short and J 0 bases short, with 7 bases between. The CDR3 DNA follows: TGCGCCAGCAGCTTGGCCGGGGTCTCCTACGAGCAGTACTTC. It encodes CASSLAGVSYEQYF.

This clone came up a few times. The chain joins TRBV5-6 to TRBJ2-1; possible D gene TRBD2, 7 bases. From germline, CDR1 is SGHDT and CDR2 YYEEEE. The CDR3 is 13 amino acids. Trimming shortened V by 8 bases and J by 8 bases, and 17 bases separated the two germline ends. CDR3 nucleotides: TGTGCCAGTGGGGGGGCGCCGGTTGATGAGCAGTTCTTC. Residues: CASGGAPVDEQFF.

In its sample, this clone ranks as medium-sized (0.01 to 0.1%). Here the CDR3 reads CASIGGPETSGTYEQYF. DNA for the CDR3: TGTGCCAGCATCGGAGGCCCAGAGACTAGCGGAACCTACGAGCAGTACTTC. This rearrangement joins TRBV9 to TRBJ2-7, with 9 nucleotides matching TRBD2. V was clipped by 6 bases and J by 2 bases; unmatched bases: 15. The germline V gene has CDR1 SGDLS and CDR2 YYNGEE. This CDR3 is 17 amino acids long.

The chain recombines TRBV4-1 with TRBJ2-5; 8 bases line up with TRBD2. This CDR3 comprises 16 residues. Germline V CDR1 and CDR2: MGHRA, YSYEKL. The V gene end was trimmed by 4 bases and the J gene end by 3 bases; junction bases not matched to a gene: 10. DNA for the CDR3: TGCGCCAGCAGCCCATCAACGGGAGCGGGGGAAGAGACCCAGTACTTC. Translation: CASSPSTGAGEETQYF.

Only a few counts were recorded for this clone. The V and J genes are TRBV7-2 and TRBJ2-1; 9 bases match TRBD2. CDR1 and CDR2 (germline): SGHTA, FQGNSA. Trimming took 5 bases from V and 6 from J; bases not matched to a gene: 14. The CDR3 totals 17 residues. CDR3 residues: CASSPRSAGGQSNEQFF. CDR3 nucleotide sequence: TGTGCCAGCAGCCCCCGTTCGGCGGGAGGGCAGAGCAATGAGCAGTTCTTC.

The V gene is TRBV6-6, the J gene TRBJ1-1; 9 bases are shared with TRBD1. CDR1 is MNHNY and CDR2 is SVGAGI in the germline V gene (reference sequence). V was pared by 5 bases and J by 5 bases, with 12 bases of the junction left unmatched. The CDR3 contains 16 residues. The CDR3 sequence is CASSGGDRVIETEAFF. DNA for the CDR3: TGTGCCAGCAGTGGGGGGGACAGGGTAATCGAGACTGAAGCTTTCTTT.

This clone was detected only a few times. The chain has TRBV25-1 and TRBJ2-2; D not certain. The ends were cut back, 6 bases at V and 7 bases at J, with 9 bases in the middle. CDR1 and CDR2 (germline): MGHDK, SYGVNS. The CDR3 consists of 12 residues. This CDR3 is CASRELRGELFF. CDR3 nucleotide sequence: TGTGCCAGCAGAGAACTCCGCGGGGAGCTGTTTTTT.

V is TRBV2 and J is TRBJ2-5; 8 bases are shared with TRBD2. This CDR3 is 16 amino acids long. V was pared by 5 bases and J by 1 base, with 9 bases of the junction left unmatched. The germline gives CDR1 SNHLY, CDR2 FYNNEI. The CDR3 DNA is TGTGCCAGCAGTTCCCTCGGGGGGGCCTTCCAAGAGACCCAGTACTTC. Residues: CASSSLGGAFQETQYF.

By proportion, this clone is medium-sized. The chain links TRBV5-6 to TRBJ2-7; D gene unclear. Germline V CDR1 and CDR2: SGHDT, YYEEEE. This CDR3 contains 15 residues. Trimming took off 7 bases at V and 1 base at J, with 18 bases between the two ends. The CDR3 loop reads CASSLYSYRSYEQYF. CDR3 bases: TGTGCCAGCTCTTTGTACAGCTATAGATCCTACGAGCAGTACTTC.